There are a few counts of the clone carrying this T cell receptor beta chain. What it recognizes is unknown. Trimming removed 0 bases at V and 8 bases at J, with 8 bases between. Germline V CDR1 and CDR2: GTSNPN, SVGIG (reference sequence). The CDR3 is 12 amino acids. One entry per CDR3 protein, called by TCRdb with MiXCR from the 5' RACE reads. The sample yields under 600,000 distinct CDR3 sequences, roughly 21% seen once. This sample is drawn from a study of T-cell memory formation after mild COVID-19. Regarding the study as a whole: Certain responding clones were present in pre-infection memory, suggesting participation of cross-reactive memory. CD4+ contracting clones were mainly CM and EM; CD8+ ones, EMRA.

This chain connects TRBV30 to TRBJ2-1; D is unresolved. The sequence was obtained from an adult woman who had mild COVID-19 (a few samples of this study predate the infection). Cell type and time point are not known. Input material: PBMCs or a T cell subset sorted from them (not recorded which). The CDR3 loop is CAWSVRPDEQFF. The CDR3 DNA follows: TGTGCCTGGAGTGTACGCCCGGATGAGCAGTTCTTC.